This T cell receptor (beta chain) is drawn from a study of T-cell memory formation after mild COVID-19 (dated by TCRdb to the early 2020s). Study-wide context: TCR sequence clusters from the two donors were found to be largely donor specific. In two donors, T-cell clones that expanded and contracted after mild COVID-19 were followed by sequencing TCRalpha and TCRbeta repertoires longitudinally. The cohort was made up of two young adult volunteers, one female and one male, who were previously healthy. Results and caveats for the whole study, not just this receptor: The study covered only a couple of mild cases, and larger cohorts including severe cases with pre-infection samples were considered necessary. Contracting CD4+ clones were located mainly in the CM and EM memory subsets, whereas CD8+ clones were found to be enriched in EMRA. Whether the second-wave clones peaking on day 37 were SARS-CoV-2 specific was not confirmed. From day 15 to 85, contracting clones showed balanced CD4/CD8 phenotypes, whereas a second wave of clones that expanded from day 15 to 37 leaned towards CD4+. Some responding clones were detected in pre-infection memory, which suggested that pre-existing cross-reactive memory T cells had joined the SARS-CoV-2 response.

This clonotype appeared a few times. No antigen is known for it. The sample holds no much larger clone one base away, and base qualities are not on file. Sequences SQVTM (CDR1) and ANQGSEA (CDR2) are obtained from the germline V gene. The V and J ends are trimmed by 5 bases and 7 bases, leaving 15 bases between them. Taken from cysteine to phenylalanine, the CDR3 has 13 residues. Here the CDR3 DNA is all that survives: 39 bases in frame from base 1. These reads were obtained on an Illumina NovaSeq 6000. TCRalpha and TCRbeta cDNA libraries were constructed by 5'RACE with constant-segment primers, with sample barcodes and unique molecular identifiers being introduced. RNA was extracted from every sample with Trizol reagent. Library amplification was performed in two PCR steps, and a second sample barcode and Illumina TruSeq adapters were introduced in the second step. The libraries were sequenced on an Illumina NovaSeq using 2 x 150 bp paired-end reads. The authors' analysis ran thus. Reads were demultiplexed and collapsed into UMI-guided consensus sequences with migec v1.2.7. Using mixcr v2.1.11, UMI consensuses were aligned to TRA and TRB V and J templates and then assembled into clonotypes. Clonotypes were classified as expanded or contracted when called significant by both edgeR and NoisET, with noise models trained on biological replicates. For edgeR calls, the thresholds were a false discovery rate-adjusted p below 0.01 and a log2 fold-change of 1. As an exploratory analysis of dynamics, PCA with hierarchical clustering was applied to max-normalized trajectories of the 1000 most abundant clonotypes. Separately sequenced CD4+ and CD8+ repertoires were used to assign a CD4 or CD8 phenotype to each responding clone. The public reads were run again by TCRdb, first through fastp at Q25 and then through MiXCR, and only productive beta chains were kept. A single entry per CDR3 protein holds the most common genes and DNA from its merged rows. The V and J calls follow TCRdb's processing rather than the paper's. For this sample the table gives approximately 340,000 distinct CDR3 sequences, of which around 13% were detected only once. 20% to 25% of the sample is held by the ten biggest clonotypes.

PBMCs were isolated by Ficoll-Paque density gradient centrifugation. The TCR originated in a man in his late teens or twenties who had mild COVID-19 (a few samples of this study predate the infection). The sample titles of this study are shuffled in the database, so cell type and time point are left out; the donor was told from shared clones. Recombination joined TRBV29-1 with TRBJ1-5; perhaps TRBD1 is the D gene, with 5 bases matching. Sequenced input: PBMCs or a T cell subset sorted from them (not recorded which). The nucleotide sequence is TGCAGCGTTTATACCGACAGCGACCAGCCCCAGCATTTT. Its protein product is CSVYTDSDQPQHF.